The 14 T cell receptor beta chains below come from one sample, sequenced in a study of cytomegalovirus exposure and HLA in healthy donors. The PCR had 60 Vbeta and 13 Jbeta primers. Repertoires were generated with immunoSEQ multiplex PCR, while TCRdb's copy carries only in-frame clones and drops some. Of about 180,000 clones in the sample, 75% were seen once. The sequenced sample consisted of PBMCs. These receptors came from a male donor in good health and CMV-seronegative.

The chain is built from TRBV7-6 and TRBJ2-7; 8 bases agree with TRBD1. Losses at the gene ends were 2 bases for V and 2 bases for J; bases not matched to a gene: 2. The germline V gene encodes CDR1 SGHVS and CDR2 FNYEAQ. The CDR3 totals 14 residues. Here the CDR3 DNA reads TGTGCCAGCAGCTTACGACAGGGGCCCTACGAGCAGTACTTC. As protein: CASSLRQGPYEQYF. Supplemented by reference TRBV7-6 and TRBJ2-7, the full variable domain reads GAGVSQSPRYKVTKRGQDVALRCDPISGHVSLYWYRQALGQGPEFLTYFNYEAQQDKSGLPNDRFSAERPEGSISTLTIQRTEQRDSAMYRCASSLRQGPYEQYFGPGTRLTVT.

There are a few counts of this clone. The V call is TRBV30, the J call TRBJ1-1; D is undetermined. Trimming stripped 1 base from V and 0 bases from J, with 9 bases between. The CDR3 sequence is 14 residues long. Germline V gene data show CDR1 as GTSNPN and CDR2 as SVGIG (reference sequence). The CDR3 DNA sequence: TGTGCCTGGAGTGCCTCTTCTTTGAACACTGAAGCTTTCTTT. Protein: CAWSASSLNTEAFF.

CDR3 nucleotide sequence: TGTGCCTGGAGTCCTATGACAGGGAACACTGAAGCTTTCTTT. Translating it yields CAWSPMTGNTEAFF. J is TRBJ1-1 and V is TRBV30, with D perhaps matching TRBD1 (6 bases). The CDR3 is 14 amino acids. The V gene lost 2 bases and the J gene lost 1 base, with 11 bases spanning the gap. Germline V gives CDR1 GTSNPN, CDR2 SVGIG (reference sequence).

Details on this clone: An end of the junction differs from the germline gene, which may be a read error. This chain uses TRBV6-1 with TRBJ1-5; 7 bases fit TRBD1. Germline assignment: CDR1 MNHNS and CDR2 SASEGT. CDR3 length: 15 amino acids. DNA of the CDR3: TGTGCCAGCGGGACCGGACAGGTAATGGGTCAGTCCCAGCATTTT. Encoded protein: CASGTGQVMGQSQHF.

V gene TRBV28 combines with J gene TRBJ1-2; the match to TRBD1 covers 9 bases. Germline V gives CDR1 MDHEN, CDR2 SYDVKM. J gave up 3 bases and V 11 bases, and 4 bases lay outside the gene matches. This CDR3 has 12 amino acids. The CDR3 DNA reads TGTGCCGGACAGGGGAGGGACTATGGCTACACCTTC. The encoded protein is CAGQGRDYGYTF.

This clone appeared a few times. The chain has TRBV10-3 and TRBJ2-2, with D possibly TRBD1 on 6 matching bases. Germline V lookup: CDR1 ENHRY, CDR2 SYGVKD. V lost 6 bases and J 1 base, leaving 6 bases between the germline ends. This CDR3 contains 13 residues. CDR3 amino acids: CAISRGNTGELFF. The CDR3, as DNA: TGTGCCATCAGCAGGGGGAACACCGGGGAGCTGTTTTTT.

This clone has just a few counts. The chain is built from TRBV15 and TRBJ2-6, with TRBD2 identical over 7 bases. The CDR3 sequence is 18 residues long. Germline V gives CDR1 LNHNV, CDR2 YYDKDF (reference sequence). V gave up 2 bases and J gave up 0 bases; unmatched junction bases: 7. CDR3 loop: CATSRTTSVGSGANVLTF. The CDR3 nucleotides are TGTGCCACCAGCAGAACAACTAGCGTAGGCTCTGGGGCCAACGTCCTGACTTTC.

This chain connects TRBV7-9 to TRBJ2-1; 16 positions match TRBD2. The V segment lost 5 bases and the J segment 2 bases; nucleotides outside the gene matches: 3. There are 17 residues in the CDR3. Per the germline V gene, CDR1 is SEHNR and CDR2 is FQNEAQ (reference sequence). CDR3 nucleotides: TGTGCCAGCAGCGCGGGACTAGCGGGGGGGCCCTACAATGAGCAGTTCTTC. Protein product: CASSAGLAGGPYNEQFF.

CDR3 amino acids: CSVGEGTIYF. The CDR3 bases are TGCAGCGTGGGGGAGGGAACCATATATTTT. This chain uses TRBV29-1 with TRBJ1-3, with TRBD1 as a possible D gene (5 bases). V was clipped by 6 bases and J by 10 bases, with 10 bases between them. This CDR3 is 10 amino acids long. Germline lookup yields CDR1 SQVTM and CDR2 ANQGSEA.

The rearrangement joins TRBV2 to TRBJ2-5, with D possibly matching TRBD2 (6 bases). Matching the DNA end better, TRBJ2-7 makes the J call doubtful. The CDR3 has 15 residues. Germline loops: CDR1 SNHLY, CDR2 FYNNEI. The CDR3 DNA reads TGTGCCAGCAGTCCATGGCCGGGGGAATCTTACGAGCAGTACTTC. Its protein is CASSPWPGESYEQYF.

This clone has just a few counts. The chain joins TRBV5-6 to TRBJ1-2, with TRBD1 identical over 7 bases. The CDR3 sequence is 15 residues long. Germline V CDR1 and CDR2: SGHDT, YYEEEE. Germline trimming cut 4 bases from V and 4 bases from J; bases unmatched to any gene: 10. The DNA for the CDR3 is TGTGCCAGCAGCCCAACAACAGGGGATGGCTATGGCTACACCTTC. It yields the protein CASSPTTGDGYGYTF.

The CDR3, as DNA: TGTGCCAGCAGCGCCGGGACAGGGGGCTACAATGAGCAGTTCTTC. Translating it yields CASSAGTGGYNEQFF. V is TRBV6-5 and J is TRBJ2-1, with 11 bases aligning to TRBD1. CDR1 and CDR2 from the germline V gene are MNHEY and SVGAGI. V gave up 6 bases and J gave up 3 bases; unmatched junction bases: 4. The CDR3 has 15 residues.

CDR3 coding DNA: TGTGCCAGCAGCCTCGGGGGAGAGTCTGGCTACACCTTC. Protein sequence: CASSLGGESGYTF. The J gene is TRBJ1-2, the V gene TRBV6-5, with TRBD1 as a possible D gene (5 bases). This CDR3 is 13 amino acids long. The V gene's germline CDR1 is MNHEY and CDR2 SVGAGI. Between the trimmed V and J ends, which lost 6 bases and 7 bases, there was a span of 15 bases.

The chain links TRBV21-1 to TRBJ2-3; the table calls TRBD2, which could not be checked here. TRBV21-1 is a recognized pseudogene. The CDR3 spans 14 residues. The CDR3 loop is CASRWRGSTDTQYF. The CDR3 nucleotides are TGTGCCAGCCGGTGGCGGGGGAGCACAGATACGCAGTATTTT.